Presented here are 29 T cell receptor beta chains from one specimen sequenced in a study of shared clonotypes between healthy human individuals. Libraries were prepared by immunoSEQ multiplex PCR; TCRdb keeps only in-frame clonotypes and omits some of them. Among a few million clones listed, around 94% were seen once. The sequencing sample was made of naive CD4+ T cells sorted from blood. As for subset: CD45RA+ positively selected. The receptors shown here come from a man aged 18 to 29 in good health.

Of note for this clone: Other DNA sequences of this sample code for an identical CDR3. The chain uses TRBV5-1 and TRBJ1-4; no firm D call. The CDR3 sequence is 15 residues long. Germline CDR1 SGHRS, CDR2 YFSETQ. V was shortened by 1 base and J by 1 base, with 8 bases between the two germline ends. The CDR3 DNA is TGCGCCAGCAGCTTGTCGGCCGGAACTAATGAAAAACTGTTTTTT. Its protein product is CASSLSAGTNEKLFF.

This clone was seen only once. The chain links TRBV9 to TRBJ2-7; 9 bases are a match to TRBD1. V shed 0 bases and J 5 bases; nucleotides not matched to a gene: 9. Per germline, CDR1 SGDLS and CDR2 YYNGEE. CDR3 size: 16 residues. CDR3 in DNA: TGTGCCAGCAGCGTAGAGGGACAGGGAAGTACCCACGAGCAGTACTTC. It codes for CASSVEGQGSTHEQYF.

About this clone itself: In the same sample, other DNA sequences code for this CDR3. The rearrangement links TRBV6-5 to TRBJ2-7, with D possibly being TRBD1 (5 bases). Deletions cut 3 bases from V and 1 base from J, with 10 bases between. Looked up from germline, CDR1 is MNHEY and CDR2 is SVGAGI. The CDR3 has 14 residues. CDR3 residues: CASSYSTVSYEQYF. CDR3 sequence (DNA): TGTGCCAGCAGTTATTCGACAGTATCCTACGAGCAGTACTTC.

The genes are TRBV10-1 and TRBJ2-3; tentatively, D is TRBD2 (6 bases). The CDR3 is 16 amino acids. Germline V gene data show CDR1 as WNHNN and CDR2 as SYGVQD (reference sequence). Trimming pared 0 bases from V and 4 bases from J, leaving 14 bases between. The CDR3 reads CASSESKLAGPDTQYF. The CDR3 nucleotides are TGCGCCAGCAGTGAGTCGAAACTAGCAGGTCCAGATACGCAGTATTTT.

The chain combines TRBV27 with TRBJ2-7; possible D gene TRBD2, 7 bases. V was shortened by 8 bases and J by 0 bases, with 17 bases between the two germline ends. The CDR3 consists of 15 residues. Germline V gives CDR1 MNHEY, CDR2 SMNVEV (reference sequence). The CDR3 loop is CASAPGGLSSYEQYF. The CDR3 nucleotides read TGTGCCAGCGCCCCCGGGGGGCTTAGCTCCTACGAGCAGTACTTC.

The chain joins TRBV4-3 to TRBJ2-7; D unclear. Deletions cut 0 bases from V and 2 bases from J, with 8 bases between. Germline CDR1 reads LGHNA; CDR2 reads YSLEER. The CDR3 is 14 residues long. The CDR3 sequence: CASSQDTATYEQYF. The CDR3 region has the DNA TGCGCCAGCAGCCAAGATACAGCGACCTACGAGCAGTACTTC.

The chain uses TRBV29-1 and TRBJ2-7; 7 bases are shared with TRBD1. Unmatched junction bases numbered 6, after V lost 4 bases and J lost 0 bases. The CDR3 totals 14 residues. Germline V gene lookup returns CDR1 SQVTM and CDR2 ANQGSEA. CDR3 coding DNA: TGCAGCGTTGCGGGACAGACTCTCTCCTACGAGCAGTACTTC. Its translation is CSVAGQTLSYEQYF.

The CDR3 region has the DNA TGCGCCAGCAGCCAAGGCCAACAGGCGAGGTCCTATAATTCACCCCTCCACTTT. This encodes CASSQGQQARSYNSPLHF. The chain employs TRBV4-1 and TRBJ1-6, with D possibly TRBD1 on 5 matching bases. The CDR3 consists of 18 residues. V gave up 1 base and J gave up 1 base, with 14 bases separating them. CDR1 is MGHRA and CDR2 is YSYEKL in the germline V gene.

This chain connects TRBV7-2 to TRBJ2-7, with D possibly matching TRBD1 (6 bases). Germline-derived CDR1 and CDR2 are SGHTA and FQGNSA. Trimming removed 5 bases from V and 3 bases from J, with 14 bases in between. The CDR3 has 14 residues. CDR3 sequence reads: CASSHQGPVYEQYF. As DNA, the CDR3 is TGTGCCAGCAGCCATCAGGGGCCAGTCTACGAGCAGTACTTC.

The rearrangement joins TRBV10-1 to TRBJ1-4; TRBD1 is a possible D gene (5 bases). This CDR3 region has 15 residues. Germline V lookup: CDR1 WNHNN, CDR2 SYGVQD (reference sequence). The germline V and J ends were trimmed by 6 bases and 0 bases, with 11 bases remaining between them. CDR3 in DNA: TGCGCCAGCAGGGAAAAGACAGCAACTAATGAAAAACTGTTTTTT. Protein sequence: CASREKTATNEKLFF.

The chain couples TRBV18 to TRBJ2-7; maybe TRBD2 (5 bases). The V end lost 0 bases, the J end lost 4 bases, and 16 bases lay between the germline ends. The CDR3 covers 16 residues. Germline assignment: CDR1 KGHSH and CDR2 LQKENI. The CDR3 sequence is CASSPPSRGEIYEQYF. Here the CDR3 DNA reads TGTGCCAGCTCACCACCGTCACGGGGTGAGATTTACGAGCAGTACTTC.

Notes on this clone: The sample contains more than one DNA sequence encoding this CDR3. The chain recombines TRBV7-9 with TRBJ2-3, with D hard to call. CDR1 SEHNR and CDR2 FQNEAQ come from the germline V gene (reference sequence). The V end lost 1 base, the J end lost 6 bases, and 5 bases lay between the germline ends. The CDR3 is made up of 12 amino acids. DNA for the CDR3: TGTGCCAGCAGCTTAGTATCTGATACGCAGTATTTT. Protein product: CASSLVSDTQYF.

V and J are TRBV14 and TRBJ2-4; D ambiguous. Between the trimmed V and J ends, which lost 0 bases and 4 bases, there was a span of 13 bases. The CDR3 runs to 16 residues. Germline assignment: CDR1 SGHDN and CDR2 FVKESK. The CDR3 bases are TGTGCCAGCAGCCAAGAGGGGTTCGCAGGAAAAAACATTCAGTACTTC. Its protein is CASSQEGFAGKNIQYF.

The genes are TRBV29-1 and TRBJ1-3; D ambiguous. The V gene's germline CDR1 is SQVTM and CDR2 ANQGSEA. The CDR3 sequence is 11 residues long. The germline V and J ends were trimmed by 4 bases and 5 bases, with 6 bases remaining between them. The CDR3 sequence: CSVAERNTIYF. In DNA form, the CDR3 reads TGCAGCGTTGCCGAGAGAAACACCATATATTTT.

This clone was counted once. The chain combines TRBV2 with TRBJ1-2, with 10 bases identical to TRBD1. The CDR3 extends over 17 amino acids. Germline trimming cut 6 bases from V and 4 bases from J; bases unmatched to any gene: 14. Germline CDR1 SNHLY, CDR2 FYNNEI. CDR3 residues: CASSSPWTGGGGYGYTF. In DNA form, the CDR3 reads TGTGCCAGCAGCTCCCCCTGGACAGGGGGTGGAGGCTATGGCTACACCTTC.

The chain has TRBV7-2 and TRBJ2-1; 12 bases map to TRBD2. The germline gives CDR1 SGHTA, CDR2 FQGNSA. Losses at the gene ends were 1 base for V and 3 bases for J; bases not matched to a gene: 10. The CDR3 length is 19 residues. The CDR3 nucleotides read TGTGCCAGCAGCTTAGGTGTGGCTAGCGGGGGGGACCACTACAATGAGCAGTTCTTC. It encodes CASSLGVASGGDHYNEQFF.

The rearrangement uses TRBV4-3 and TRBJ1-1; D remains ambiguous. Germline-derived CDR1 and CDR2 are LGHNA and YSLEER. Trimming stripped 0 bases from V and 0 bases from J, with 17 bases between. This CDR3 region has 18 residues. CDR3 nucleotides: TGCGCCAGCAGCCAAGATCTCGTAGGTAGTGGGGTGAACACTGAAGCTTTCTTT. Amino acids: CASSQDLVGSGVNTEAFF.

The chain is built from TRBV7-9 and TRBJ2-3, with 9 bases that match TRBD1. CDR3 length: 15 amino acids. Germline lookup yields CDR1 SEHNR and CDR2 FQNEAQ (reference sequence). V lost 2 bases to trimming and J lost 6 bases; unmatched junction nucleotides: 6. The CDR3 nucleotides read TGTGCCAGCAGCTTAACAGGGGGCAATTTCGATACGCAGTATTTT. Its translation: CASSLTGGNFDTQYF.

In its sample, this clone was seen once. CDR3 in amino acids: CASSGPRGRYEQYF. CDR3 DNA: TGTGCCAGCAGTGGTCCCCGGGGTCGGTACGAGCAGTACTTC. This chain joins TRBV6-1 and TRBJ2-7; maybe TRBD2 (5 bases). The CDR3 consists of 14 residues. V was clipped by 4 bases and J by 4 bases, with 14 bases between them. The germline gives CDR1 MNHNS, CDR2 SASEGT.

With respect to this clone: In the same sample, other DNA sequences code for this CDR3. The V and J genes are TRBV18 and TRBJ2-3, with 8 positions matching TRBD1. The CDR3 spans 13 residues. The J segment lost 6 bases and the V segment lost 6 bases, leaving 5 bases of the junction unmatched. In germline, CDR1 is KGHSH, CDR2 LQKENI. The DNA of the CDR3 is TGTGCCAGCTCCTCGGACAGGGCGGATACGCAGTATTTT. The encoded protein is CASSSDRADTQYF.

DNA for the CDR3: TGTGCCAGCAGTTTGGTCCGGGACTACGAGCGTGTGTTGAAGCTGTTTTTT. This translates into CASSLVRDYERVLKLFF. The rearrangement uses TRBV27 and TRBJ2-2; 7 bases map to TRBD2. Germline trimming cut 3 bases from V and 12 bases from J; bases unmatched to any gene: 19. The length of the CDR3 is 17 residues. Germline loops: CDR1 MNHEY, CDR2 SMNVEV (reference sequence).

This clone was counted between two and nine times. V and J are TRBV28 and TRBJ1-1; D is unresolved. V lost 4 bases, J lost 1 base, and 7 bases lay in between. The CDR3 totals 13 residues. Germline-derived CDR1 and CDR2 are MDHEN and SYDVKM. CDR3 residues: CASSSAQNTEAFF. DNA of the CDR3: TGTGCCAGCAGTTCCGCACAGAACACTGAAGCTTTCTTT.

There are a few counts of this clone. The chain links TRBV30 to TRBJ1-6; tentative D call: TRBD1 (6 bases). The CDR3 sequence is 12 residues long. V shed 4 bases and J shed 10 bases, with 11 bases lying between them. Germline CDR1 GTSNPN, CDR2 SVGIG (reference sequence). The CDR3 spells CAWKIGGSPLHF. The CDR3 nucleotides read TGTGCCTGGAAGATAGGGGGATCACCCCTCCACTTT. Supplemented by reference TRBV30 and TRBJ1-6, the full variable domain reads SQTIHQWPATLVQPVGSPLSLECTVEGTSNPNLYWYRQAAGRGLQLLFYSVGIGQISSEVPQNLSASRPQDRQFILSSKKLLLSDSGFYLCAWKIGGSPLHFGNGTRLTVT.

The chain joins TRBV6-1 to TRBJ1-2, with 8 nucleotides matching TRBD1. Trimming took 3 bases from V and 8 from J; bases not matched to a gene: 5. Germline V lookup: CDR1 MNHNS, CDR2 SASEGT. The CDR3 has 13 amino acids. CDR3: CASSDRGRGGYTF. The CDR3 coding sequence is TGTGCCAGCAGTGACAGGGGGCGTGGAGGCTACACCTTC.

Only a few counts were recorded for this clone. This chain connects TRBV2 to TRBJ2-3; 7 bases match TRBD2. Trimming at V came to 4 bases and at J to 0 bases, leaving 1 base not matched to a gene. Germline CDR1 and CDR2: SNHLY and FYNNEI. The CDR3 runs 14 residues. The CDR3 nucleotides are TGTGCCAGCAGTGTTAGCGGGAGCACAGATACGCAGTATTTT. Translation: CASSVSGSTDTQYF.

This CDR3 is CASSLVGGLWHEQFF. The CDR3 DNA is TGTGCCAGCAGCTTAGTTGGGGGGCTTTGGCATGAGCAGTTCTTC. This chain joins TRBV7-2 and TRBJ2-1; D may match TRBD1 or TRBD2 (6 bases each). The CDR3 covers 15 residues. V lost 1 base and J 8 bases, leaving 15 bases between the germline ends. Germline CDR1 SGHTA, CDR2 FQGNSA.

CDR3: CASSRDRGRTEAFF. CDR3 bases: TGTGCCAGCAGTCGGGACAGGGGGCGGACTGAAGCTTTCTTT. The J gene is TRBJ1-1, the V gene TRBV6-5; 12 nucleotides agree with TRBD1. This CDR3 has 14 residues. The J segment lost 5 bases and the V segment lost 5 bases, leaving 3 bases of the junction unmatched. The germline gives CDR1 MNHEY, CDR2 SVGAGI.

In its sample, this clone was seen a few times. Here the CDR3 DNA reads TGTGCCAGCAGTAGGGACAGATCCTATTCACCCCTCCACTTT. Residues: CASSRDRSYSPLHF. This chain uses TRBV6-5 with TRBJ1-6; TRBD1 agrees at 7 bases. The germline gives CDR1 MNHEY, CDR2 SVGAGI. The CDR3 loop spans 14 amino acids. The V segment lost 5 bases and the J segment 8 bases; nucleotides outside the gene matches: 6.

The CDR3 here is CASRNPGGLEQYF. CDR3 coding DNA: TGTGCCAGCAGAAACCCAGGGGGTTTAGAGCAGTACTTC. The J gene is TRBJ2-7, the V gene TRBV11-2; 7 bases are a match to TRBD1. The V and J ends lost 6 bases and 7 bases, in that order; junction bases with no gene match: 9. The germline gives CDR1 SGHAT, CDR2 FQNNGV. The CDR3 consists of 13 residues.